The rows below give T cell receptor beta chains drawn from one sample of a study of T cell repertoires in cytomegalovirus infection. These receptors' antigens are unknown. TCRdb re-analysed the reads in MiXCR, keeping a single row per CDR3 protein. The sample lists about 280,000 distinct CDR3 sequences; approximately 22% were seen once. The sample here was cultured PBMCs, taken from culture after CMV antigen stimulation. Receptors were obtained from a human donor in good health (CMV status not recorded). Some clones in this sample may be carry-over from other donors' samples. The CDR3 runs from the conserved cysteine through the conserved F or W. The D gene is left open where the match is weak. Some rows mark clone size as missing; the rest say once, few, many or name a class of expanded clone.

J gene	clone size	D gene	V gene	CDR3 protein	CDR3 DNA
TRBJ2-5	NA	TRBD2	TRBV12-3/TRBV12-4	CASSLGTRLTSGNQETQYF	TGTGCCAGCAGTTTAGGGACACGACTAACTAGCGGAAACCAAGAGACCCAGTACTTC
TRBJ1-6	NA	TRBD1	TRBV11-3	CASSRDRRQDQGALHF	TGTGCCAGCAGCCGAGACCGGCGGCAGGACCAGGGGGCCCTCCACTTT
TRBJ2-7	few	TRBD2	TRBV4-3	CASSQDMTSGPYEQYF	TGCGCCAGCAGCCAAGACATGACTAGCGGTCCCTACGAGCAGTACTTC
TRBJ1-1	few	NA	TRBV12-3/TRBV12-4	CASSLGQGGSTEAFF	TGTGCCAGCAGTTTAGGGCAGGGAGGGAGCACTGAAGCTTTCTTT
TRBJ2-3	NA	NA	TRBV30	CAWSPGTDTQYF	TGTGCCTGGAGTCCGGGGACAGATACGCAGTATTTT
TRBJ1-4	few	NA	TRBV6-1	CATWRGEKLFF	TGTGCCACTTGGAGGGGGGAAAAACTGTTTTTT
TRBJ2-4	once	NA	TRBV11-3	CASSTRASTDIQYF	TGTGCCAGCAGCACCCGCGCTAGTACTGACATTCAGTACTTC
TRBJ2-1	many	TRBD2	TRBV20-1	CSASGRALNEQFF	TGCAGTGCTAGCGGGAGGGCCCTCAATGAGCAGTTCTTC
TRBJ2-2	few	TRBD2	TRBV28	CASRASGGTGELFF	TGTGCCAGCAGGGCTAGCGGGGGGACCGGGGAGCTGTTTTTT
TRBJ1-3	NA	NA	TRBV12-3/TRBV12-4	CASTLGSGNTIYF	TGTGCCAGCACCCTGGGATCTGGAAACACCATATATTTT
TRBJ1-5	few	NA	TRBV7-2	CASSLADRPNQPQHF	TGTGCCAGCAGCTTAGCGGACAGACCAAATCAGCCCCAGCATTTT
TRBJ2-3	few	TRBD2	TRBV19	CASSISSTSGQVGDTQYF	TGTGCCAGTAGTATTTCTTCGACTAGCGGACAGGTGGGAGATACGCAGTATTTT
TRBJ2-1	NA	TRBD2	TRBV7-9	CASSIATSAVVEQFF	TGTGCCAGCAGCATAGCGACTAGCGCGGTGGTTGAGCAGTTCTTC
TRBJ2-2	NA	NA	TRBV19	CASSIGSGANTGELFF	TGTGCCAGTAGTATAGGGAGCGGAGCGAACACCGGGGAGCTGTTTTTT
TRBJ1-2	NA	TRBD1	TRBV27	CASSDGQGVGGYTF	TGTGCCAGCAGCGATGGACAGGGGGTTGGTGGCTACACCTTC
TRBJ1-1	few	NA	TRBV10-3	CAIRRGVNTEAFF	TGTGCCATCAGGAGAGGAGTAAACACTGAAGCTTTCTTT
TRBJ2-5	few	NA	TRBV12-3/TRBV12-4	CASTKGGETQYF	TGTGCCAGCACAAAAGGGGGAGAGACCCAGTACTTC
TRBJ2-5	NA	NA	TRBV28	CASSFWREETQYF	TGTGCCAGCAGTTTTTGGAGGGAGGAGACCCAGTACTTC
TRBJ1-5	many	NA	TRBV19	CASSVDIGSNQPQHF	TGTGCCAGTAGTGTGGATATAGGGAGCAATCAGCCCCAGCATTTT
TRBJ2-2	NA	NA	TRBV30	CAWSPPGQNTGELFF	TGTGCCTGGAGCCCGCCGGGACAAAACACCGGGGAGCTGTTTTTT
TRBJ1-1	NA	NA	TRBV6-1	CASRPAVNTEAFF	TGTGCCAGCAGACCCGCAGTGAACACTGAAGCTTTCTTT
TRBJ2-5	NA	NA	TRBV20-1	CSASRLEETQYF	TGCAGTGCTAGCCGACTAGAAGAGACCCAGTACTTC
TRBJ2-1	NA	NA	TRBV20-1	CSARSGNFGYNEQFF	TGCAGTGCTAGGTCAGGGAATTTCGGCTACAATGAGCAGTTCTTC
TRBJ2-1	few	NA	TRBV7-8	CASSLFVAGRYNEQFF	TGTGCCAGCAGCTTATTTGTAGCTGGACGGTACAATGAGCAGTTCTTC
TRBJ2-7	NA	NA	TRBV6-8	CASSLRDPGQYEQYF	TGTGCCAGCAGCCTTAGGGACCCCGGGCAATACGAGCAGTACTTC
TRBJ1-4	NA	TRBD1	TRBV10-1	CASSETGAVGKLFF	TGCGCCAGCAGTGAGACAGGGGCCGTGGGAAAACTGTTTTTT
TRBJ1-1	few	TRBD1	TRBV7-9	CASSPGQGVPEAFF	TGTGCCAGCAGCCCCGGACAGGGGGTCCCTGAAGCTTTCTTT
TRBJ2-7	few	TRBD1	TRBV5-5	CASSSRDRVPHEQYF	TGTGCCAGCAGCTCCCGGGACAGGGTTCCCCACGAGCAGTACTTC
TRBJ2-2	NA	TRBD2	TRBV4-1	CASSQIGLAEGTGELFF	TGTGCCAGCAGCCAAATCGGACTAGCGGAGGGCACCGGGGAGCTGTTTTTT